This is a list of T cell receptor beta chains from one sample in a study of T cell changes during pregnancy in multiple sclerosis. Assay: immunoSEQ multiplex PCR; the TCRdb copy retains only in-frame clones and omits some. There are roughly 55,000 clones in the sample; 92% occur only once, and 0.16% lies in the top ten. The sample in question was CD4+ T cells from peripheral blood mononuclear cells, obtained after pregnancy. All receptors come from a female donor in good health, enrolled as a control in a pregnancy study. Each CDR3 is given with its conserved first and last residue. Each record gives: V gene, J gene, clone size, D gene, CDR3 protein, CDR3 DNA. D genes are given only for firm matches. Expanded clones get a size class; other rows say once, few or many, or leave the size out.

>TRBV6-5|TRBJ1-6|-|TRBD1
CASSYDRDSPLHF
TGTGCCAGCAGTTATGACAGGGACTCACCCCTCCACTTT
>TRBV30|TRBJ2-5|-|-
CAWEGLETQYF
TGTGCCTGGGAGGGATTAGAGACCCAGTACTTC
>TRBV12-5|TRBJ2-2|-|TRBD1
CASGLATGGPGELFF
TGTGCTAGTGGTTTGGCGACAGGGGGCCCCGGGGAGCTGTTTTTT
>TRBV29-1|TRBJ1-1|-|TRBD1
CSVVGGQGGNTEAFF
TGCAGCGTTGTGGGGGGACAGGGAGGGAACACTGAAGCTTTCTTT
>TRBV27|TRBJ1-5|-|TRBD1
CASSSIPTGGNQPQHF
TGTGCCAGCAGTTCCATCCCGACAGGGGGCAATCAGCCCCAGCATTTT
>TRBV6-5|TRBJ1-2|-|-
CASSTGGRLGYTF
TGTGCCAGCAGCACAGGCGGGAGGCTTGGCTACACCTTC
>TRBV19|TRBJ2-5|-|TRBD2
CASSIPGLAAQETQYF
TGTGCCAGTAGTATCCCGGGACTAGCGGCTCAAGAGACCCAGTACTTC
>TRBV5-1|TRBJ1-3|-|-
CASSLALGNTIYF
TGCGCCAGCAGCTTGGCCCTTGGAAACACCATATATTTT
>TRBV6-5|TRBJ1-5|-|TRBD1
CASSYGQGSQPQHF
TGTGCCAGCAGTTACGGACAGGGAAGTCAGCCCCAGCATTTT
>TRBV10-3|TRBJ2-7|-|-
CATRAGIDYEQYF
TGTGCCACTCGGGCGGGGATTGACTACGAGCAGTACTTC
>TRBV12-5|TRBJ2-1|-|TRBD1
CASGLTARDRGSNEQFF
TGTGCTAGTGGTTTGACCGCTCGGGACAGGGGGTCCAATGAGCAGTTCTTC
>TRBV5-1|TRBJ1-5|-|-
CASSPQGSGNQPQHF
TGCGCCAGCAGCCCGCAGGGGTCTGGCAATCAGCCCCAGCATTTT
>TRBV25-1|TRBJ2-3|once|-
CASSAAGTDTQYF
TGTGCCAGCAGTGCCGCGGGAACAGATACGCAGTATTTT
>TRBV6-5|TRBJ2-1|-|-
CASSERTRNNEQFF
TGTGCCAGCAGTGAACGGACAAGAAACAATGAGCAGTTCTTC
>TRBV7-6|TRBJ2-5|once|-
CASSLALPQGGLQETQYF
TGTGCCAGCAGCTTAGCTCTTCCACAGGGGGGGCTCCAAGAGACCCAGTACTTC
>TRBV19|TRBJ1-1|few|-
CASNRRGDTEAFF
TGTGCCAGTAATCGCAGGGGTGACACTGAAGCTTTCTTT
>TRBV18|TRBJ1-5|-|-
CASSGMGTGSNQPQHF
TGTGCCAGCTCAGGGATGGGAACAGGTAGCAATCAGCCCCAGCATTTT
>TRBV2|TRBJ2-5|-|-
CASSETRFQETQYF
TGTGCCAGCAGCGAAACCAGGTTCCAAGAGACCCAGTACTTC
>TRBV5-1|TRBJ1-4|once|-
CASSLGGVGEKLFF
TGCGCCAGCAGCTTAGGAGGGGTGGGTGAAAAACTGTTTTTT
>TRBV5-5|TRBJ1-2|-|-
CASSLSAVLANYGYTF
TGTGCCAGCAGCTTGTCCGCGGTGCTCGCTAACTATGGCTACACCTTC
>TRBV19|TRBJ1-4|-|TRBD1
CASTRTGTGGEKLFF
TGTGCCAGTACCAGGACCGGGACAGGGGGCGAAAAACTGTTTTTT
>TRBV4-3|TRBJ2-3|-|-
CASSQKKGGGRTDTQYF
TGCGCCAGCAGCCAAAAGAAAGGGGGGGGGCGCACAGATACGCAGTATTTT
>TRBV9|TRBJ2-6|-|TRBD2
CASSSRLAGGAGGANVLTF
TGTGCCAGCAGCTCCCGACTAGCGGGGGGTGCCGGTGGGGCCAACGTCCTGACTTTC